This TCR beta chain was captured in a study of blood T cells in healthy people across ages. Overall study context: T cells yielded about one barcoded beta molecule per two cells through template switching.

Combining a sample-barcoded 5' primer with a J-beta primer mix, a second PCR ran for roughly 7 to 12 cycles. TCRdb passed the 5' RACE reads through MiXCR, listing each CDR3 protein once. The sample includes over a million distinct CDR3 sequences, 45% of them seen just once. The CDR3 sequence is 12 residues long. Germline-derived CDR1 and CDR2 are DFQATT and SNEGSKA (reference sequence). This clonotype was observed at least ten times. Its specificity is unknown. A much larger clone differs by one base, so this may be a read error. Overall study findings and caveats: Not knowing donor CMV status may have confounded expanded clonotype changes.

Every donor contributed ten milliliters of peripheral blood by blood draw. PBMCs were isolated at a quantity of at least 7 million per sample. The TCR was taken from a woman aged 60 to 75 in good health. V is TRBV20-1 and J is TRBJ2-1; D remains ambiguous. The end of the DNA is better explained by TRBJ2-7, so the J call may be wrong. The sequenced material came from blood. The CDR3 region is CSARGSYNEQYF. The CDR3 region has the DNA TGCAGTGCTAGAGGGTCCTACAATGAGCAGTACTTC.